These 21 T cell receptor beta chains originate from one sample sequenced in a study of blood T cell repertoires in COVID-19. The protocol was immunoSEQ multiplex PCR, while the TCRdb copy is restricted to in-frame clones and leaves out a portion. Of about 210,000 clones in the sample, around 82% were seen once. Specimen: peripheral blood. The receptors were gathered from a man aged 50-59 years with active or convalescent COVID-19.

The CDR3, as DNA: TGTGCCAGCAGTTACTCGATTGACAGTACCTACAATGAGCAGTTCTTC. Its protein is CASSYSIDSTYNEQFF. The rearrangement uses TRBV6-5 and TRBJ2-1, with D perhaps TRBD1 (5 bases). The germline V and J ends were trimmed by 0 bases and 2 bases, with 11 bases remaining between them. The CDR3 is 16 amino acids. Germline V gene lookup returns CDR1 MNHEY and CDR2 SVGAGI.

The chain couples TRBV4-3 to TRBJ1-2; D gene unclear. Trimming cost V 1 base and J 1 base, with 10 bases left between them. The CDR3 runs to 15 residues. The germline CDR1 and CDR2 sequences are LGHNA and YSLEER. CDR3 protein: CASSQGLGLNYGYTF. The CDR3 DNA follows: TGCGCCAGCAGCCAAGGTCTAGGACTTAACTATGGCTACACCTTC.

V and J are TRBV9 and TRBJ1-4; 7 nucleotides match TRBD1. From germline, CDR1 is SGDLS and CDR2 YYNGEE. This CDR3 has 15 residues. Trimming took 1 base from V and 7 from J; bases not matched to a gene: 7. CDR3 sequence (DNA): TGTGCCAGCAGCGTAAGGGGGCGAGCGATTGAAAAACTGTTTTTT. Amino acid sequence: CASSVRGRAIEKLFF.

The chain uses TRBV9 and TRBJ2-7; 13 nucleotides agree with TRBD2. Germline V gene data show CDR1 as SGDLS and CDR2 as YYNGEE. V trimming: 0 bases; J trimming: 6 bases; junction bases outside the gene matches: 3. This CDR3 contains 15 residues. CDR3 in amino acids: CASSVGGLAGVEQYF. The CDR3 DNA reads as TGTGCCAGCAGCGTAGGAGGACTAGCGGGAGTCGAGCAGTACTTC.

The gene calls are TRBV2 and TRBJ1-1; 9 nucleotides line up with TRBD1. Germline lookup yields CDR1 SNHLY and CDR2 FYNNEI. The CDR3 covers 15 residues. The V segment lost 6 bases and the J segment 5 bases; nucleotides outside the gene matches: 10. The CDR3 coding sequence is TGTGCCAGCAGGACCCTCGACAGGGGGGCTACTGAAGCTTTCTTT. Its translation is CASRTLDRGATEAFF.

A single count supports this clone. CDR3 coding DNA: TGTGCCAGTAGTATATCAACCCAGGACAGGGGGAATCAGCCCCAGCATTTT. This gives the protein CASSISTQDRGNQPQHF. V usage is TRBV19 and J usage is TRBJ1-5; 10 bases are a match to TRBD1. Unmatched junction bases numbered 8, after V lost 2 bases and J lost 4 bases. This CDR3 is 17 amino acids long. CDR1 LNHDA and CDR2 SQIVND come from the germline V gene (reference sequence).

The rearrangement links TRBV6-5 to TRBJ2-3; no clear D. The CDR3 totals 14 residues. CDR1 is MNHEY and CDR2 is SVGAGI in the germline V gene. Trimming removed 8 bases from V and 2 bases from J, with 14 bases in between. The CDR3 sequence is CASQVGWFTDTQYF. The DNA for the CDR3 is TGTGCCAGCCAGGTGGGCTGGTTCACAGATACGCAGTATTTT.

This clone was detected ten times or more. The chain links TRBV5-1 to TRBJ2-2, with D perhaps matching TRBD1 (5 bases). CDR3 length: 14 residues. V was shortened by 6 bases and J by 6 bases, with 15 bases between the two germline ends. Germline V gene sequence: CDR1 SGHRS, CDR2 YFSETQ. The CDR3: CASKEQGVSGELFF. The CDR3 nucleotides are TGCGCCAGCAAGGAGCAGGGTGTGTCCGGGGAGCTGTTTTTT.

The chain employs TRBV6-6 and TRBJ1-5, with 8 bases matching TRBD1. The CDR3 consists of 16 residues. In germline, CDR1 is MNHNY, CDR2 SVGAGI (reference sequence). Trimming at V came to 3 bases and at J to 4 bases, leaving 8 bases not matched to a gene. The CDR3 spells CASSYRLTGENQPQHF. Here the CDR3 DNA reads TGTGCCAGCAGTTATCGCTTGACAGGGGAAAATCAGCCCCAGCATTTT.

The chain employs TRBV7-2 and TRBJ1-1; 7 bases match TRBD1. J gave up 4 bases and V 4 bases, and 3 bases lay outside the gene matches. CDR1 and CDR2 (germline): SGHTA, FQGNSA. The CDR3 has 13 amino acids. The CDR3 nucleotides read TGTGCCAGCAGCTCACAGGGGTCCACTGAAGCTTTCTTT. Translating it yields CASSSQGSTEAFF.

This chain uses TRBV3-1 (or the pseudogene TRBV3-2) with TRBJ2-6; a possible D gene is TRBD1 (5 bases). V was shortened by 6 bases and J by 0 bases, with 12 bases between the two germline ends. CDR1 and CDR2 (germline): LGHDT, YNNKEL (reference sequence). The CDR3 contains 16 residues. The CDR3, as DNA: TGTGCCAGCAGTCAACAGGTGTCCTCTGGGGCCAACGTCCTGACTTTC. Translating gives CASSQQVSSGANVLTF.

This chain joins TRBV6-5 and TRBJ2-1; D may be TRBD1 (5 bases). The CDR3 is 14 amino acids. V lost 6 bases and J 3 bases, leaving 12 bases between the germline ends. Germline V CDR1 and CDR2: MNHEY, SVGAGI. CDR3: CASSPGRGYNEQFF. The CDR3 DNA sequence: TGTGCCAGCAGCCCCGGAAGGGGCTACAATGAGCAGTTCTTC.

The chain employs TRBV7-8 and TRBJ2-3; 7 bases agree with TRBD1. CDR3 size: 16 residues. Trimming removed 5 bases from V and 4 bases from J; junction bases left unmatched: 12. CDR1 and CDR2 from the germline V gene are SGHVS and FQNEAQ. CDR3 protein: CASSLLTGPEADTQYF. CDR3 sequence (DNA): TGTGCCAGCAGCCTATTGACAGGGCCCGAGGCAGATACGCAGTATTTT.

The rearrangement uses TRBV19 and TRBJ1-4; 11 bases align to TRBD1. The CDR3 consists of 16 residues. Germline V CDR1 and CDR2: LNHDA, SQIVND (reference sequence). V shed 7 bases and J 7 bases; nucleotides not matched to a gene: 11. In nucleotides, the CDR3 is TGTGCCAGTAACCCCACCGGACAGGGGGCGCGTGAAAAACTGTTTTTT. Its translation is CASNPTGQGAREKLFF.

The chain joins TRBV27 to TRBJ1-2; weak D call: TRBD1 (5 bases). The CDR3 consists of 13 residues. V gave up 3 bases and J gave up 4 bases, with 9 bases separating them. The germline gives CDR1 MNHEY, CDR2 SMNVEV (reference sequence). The CDR3 DNA is TGTGCCAGCAGTTTCTTAGGGGCCTATGGCTACACCTTC. This encodes CASSFLGAYGYTF.

The chain links TRBV5-6 to TRBJ2-1, with a possible D match to TRBD1 (5 bases). CDR1 and CDR2 from the germline V gene are SGHDT and YYEEEE. V dropped 5 bases and J dropped 0 bases, with 15 bases sitting between them. The CDR3 length is 16 residues. CDR3 in amino acids: CASSHTGGASYNEQFF. CDR3 bases: TGTGCCAGCAGTCACACGGGTGGGGCCTCCTACAATGAGCAGTTCTTC.

A remark on this clone: Other nucleotide sequences from this sample produce the same CDR3. This chain uses TRBV29-1 with TRBJ1-2, with D possibly matching TRBD1 (5 bases). The CDR3 has 12 amino acids. Germline V lookup: CDR1 SQVTM, CDR2 ANQGSEA. V dropped 4 bases and J dropped 0 bases, with 6 bases sitting between them. The CDR3 nucleotides read TGCAGCGTTGGGGGGGCTAACTATGGCTACACCTTC. Residues: CSVGGANYGYTF.

DNA of the CDR3: TGTGCCATCAGCCAAGAGGACAGTAATTCACCCCTCCACTTT. This translates into CAISQEDSNSPLHF. J is TRBJ1-6 and V is TRBV10-3, with D possibly matching TRBD1 (6 bases). Trimming stripped 6 bases from V and 6 bases from J, with 12 bases between. This CDR3 is 14 amino acids long. Germline V gene lookup returns CDR1 ENHRY and CDR2 SYGVKD.

The V call is TRBV19, the J call TRBJ1-5; tentative D call: TRBD1 (6 bases). Trimming removed 6 bases from V and 1 base from J, with 13 bases in between. Germline V gene sequence: CDR1 LNHDA, CDR2 SQIVND (reference sequence). This CDR3 region has 15 residues. CDR3 sequence: CASSGGGGSNQPQHF. The CDR3 DNA reads TGTGCCAGTAGCGGGGGCGGGGGGAGCAATCAGCCCCAGCATTTT.

This clone was observed a handful of times. The J gene is TRBJ2-7, the V gene TRBV11-2; the D gene is possibly TRBD2 (6 bases). CDR3 length equals 17 residues. The V end lost 5 bases, the J end lost 3 bases, and 23 bases lay between the germline ends. Germline CDR1 SGHAT, CDR2 FQNNGV. The DNA for the CDR3 is TGTGCCAGCAGCAAACGGGACTCCGTCAGAGGAATCTACGAGCAGTACTTC. This translates into CASSKRDSVRGIYEQYF. Filled out from reference TRBV11-2 and TRBJ2-7, the complete variable domain reads EAGVAQSPRYKIIEKRQSVAFWCNPISGHATLYWYQQILGQGPKLLIQFQNNGVVDDSQLPKDRFSAERLKGVDSTLKIQPAKLEDSAVYLCASSKRDSVRGIYEQYFGPGTRLTVT.

The gene calls are TRBV27 and TRBJ2-1; D may be TRBD2 (6 bases). Germline-derived CDR1 and CDR2 are MNHEY and SMNVEV (reference sequence). V shed 5 bases and J shed 2 bases, with 13 bases lying between them. CDR3 length equals 15 residues. The CDR3 bases are TGTGCCAGCAGTCCACGGGACTCCACCTACAATGAGCAGTTCTTC. Translating it yields CASSPRDSTYNEQFF.